The rows below give T cell receptor beta chains drawn from one sample of a study of blood T cell repertoires in COVID-19. Clones were sequenced by immunoSEQ multiplex PCR, and TCRdb holds only the in-frame ones, with some missing. Of around 130,000 clones listed, approximately 80% are singletons. Sequenced: peripheral blood. The origin of the receptors is a woman in her seventies with acute or convalescent COVID-19. The CDR3 runs from the conserved cysteine through the conserved F or W. D genes are given only for firm matches. For some rows the clone size is stated as once, few or many, or as a class when expanded; others skip it.

v_gene	j_gene	abundance	d_gene	CDR3nt	CDR3aa
TRBV29-1	TRBJ1-2	-	-	TGCAGCGTAGGGGCAGGGGAGGGCTATGGCTACACCTTC	CSVGAGEGYGYTF
TRBV19	TRBJ1-2	-	TRBD1	TGTGCCAGTAGGACCCGGACAGGCGATCCCTCTAACTATGGCTACACCTTC	CASRTRTGDPSNYGYTF
TRBV11-3	TRBJ1-2	-	TRBD1	TGTGCCAGCAGCGTATCCGACAGGGGCTATGGCTACACCTTC	CASSVSDRGYGYTF
TRBV4-3	TRBJ2-2	-	-	TGCGCCAGCAGCCAAGGAAGCTGGGCAATCCCGAGGGAGCTGTTTTTT	CASSQGSWAIPRELFF
TRBV3-1/TRBV3-2	TRBJ2-3	-	TRBD1	TGTGCCAGCAGCTGGACAGGGACGTTCACAGATACGCAGTATTTT	CASSWTGTFTDTQYF
TRBV7-2	TRBJ2-2	-	-	TGTGCCAGCAGCTTAGTTGGGGGCGCTAACACCGGGGAGCTGTTTTTT	CASSLVGGANTGELFF
TRBV6-1	TRBJ2-5	-	TRBD2	TGTGCCAGCAGTGAGGGACTAATTCAAGAGACCCAGTACTTC	CASSEGLIQETQYF
TRBV27	TRBJ1-5	once	-	TGTGCCAGCAGTTTATTTCCTTATAGCAATCAGCCCCAGCATTTT	CASSLFPYSNQPQHF
TRBV2	TRBJ2-3	-	TRBD2	TGTGCCAGCAGTGCCCTCGTTAGCGGGGGCCCGCAGTATTTT	CASSALVSGGPQYF
TRBV5-4	TRBJ1-3	few	-	TGTGCCAGCAGCTTGGCGGGTCAGGGAGGAAACACCATATATTTT	CASSLAGQGGNTIYF
TRBV10-2	TRBJ2-4	-	TRBD2	TGCGCCAGCAGTGATTCTCAACTAGCGGGGGGGCCTAAAAACATTCAGTACTTC	CASSDSQLAGGPKNIQYF
TRBV24-1	TRBJ1-5	-	-	TGTGCCCGGGTTCAGAGGCGGTGCAATCAGCCCCAGCATTTT	CARVQRRCNQPQHF
TRBV4-3	TRBJ1-1	-	-	TGCGCCAGCAGCCAAGGAGAGAACACTGAAGCTTTCTTT	CASSQGENTEAFF
TRBV6-2/TRBV6-3	TRBJ1-1	-	-	TGTGCCAGCAGTTCCGAACTCACCGGGAAAGCTTTCTTT	CASSSELTGKAFF
TRBV14	TRBJ1-5	-	-	TGTGCCAGCAGCCACCGCGGGAAGGGTTCGCGCAATCAGCCCCAGCATTTT	CASSHRGKGSRNQPQHF
TRBV3-1/TRBV3-2	TRBJ1-5	-	TRBD1	TGTGCCAGCAGCCAAGATGATTGGACAGGACGAAATCAGCCCCAGCATTTT	CASSQDDWTGRNQPQHF